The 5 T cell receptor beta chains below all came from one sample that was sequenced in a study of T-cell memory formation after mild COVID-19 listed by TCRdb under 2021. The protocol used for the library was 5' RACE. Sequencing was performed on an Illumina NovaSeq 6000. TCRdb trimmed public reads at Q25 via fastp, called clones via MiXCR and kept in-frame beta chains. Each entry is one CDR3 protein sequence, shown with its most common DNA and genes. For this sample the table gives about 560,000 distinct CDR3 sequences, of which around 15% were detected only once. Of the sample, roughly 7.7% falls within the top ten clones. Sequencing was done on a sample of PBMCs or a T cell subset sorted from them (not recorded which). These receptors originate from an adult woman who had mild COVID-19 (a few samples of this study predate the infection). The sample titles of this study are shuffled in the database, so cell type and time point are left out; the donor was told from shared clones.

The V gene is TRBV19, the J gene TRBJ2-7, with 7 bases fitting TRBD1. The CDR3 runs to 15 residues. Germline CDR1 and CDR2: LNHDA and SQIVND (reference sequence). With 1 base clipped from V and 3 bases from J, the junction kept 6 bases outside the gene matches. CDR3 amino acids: CASSIGQGVGYEQYF. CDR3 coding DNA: TGTGCCAGTAGTATAGGCCAGGGGGTGGGCTACGAGCAGTACTTC.

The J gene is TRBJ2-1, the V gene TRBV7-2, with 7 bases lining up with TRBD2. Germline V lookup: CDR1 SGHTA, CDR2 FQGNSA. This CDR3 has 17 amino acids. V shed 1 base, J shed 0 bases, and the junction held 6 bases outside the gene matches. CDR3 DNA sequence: TGTGCCAGCAGCTTAGGGGGAGGGTGGGGCTCCTACAATGAGCAGTTCTTC. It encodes CASSLGGGWGSYNEQFF.

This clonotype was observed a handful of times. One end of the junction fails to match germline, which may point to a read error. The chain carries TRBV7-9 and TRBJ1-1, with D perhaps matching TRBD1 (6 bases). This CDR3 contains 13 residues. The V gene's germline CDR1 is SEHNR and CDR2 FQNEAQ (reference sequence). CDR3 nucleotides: TGTGCCAGCAGAAGACAGGAGGCCACTGAAGCTTCCTTT. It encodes CASRRQEATEASF.

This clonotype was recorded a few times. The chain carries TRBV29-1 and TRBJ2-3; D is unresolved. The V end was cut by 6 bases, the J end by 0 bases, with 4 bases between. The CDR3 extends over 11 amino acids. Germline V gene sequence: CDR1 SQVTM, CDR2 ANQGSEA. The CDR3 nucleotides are TGCAGCGTCGCCAGCACAGATACGCAGTATTTT. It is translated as CSVASTDTQYF.

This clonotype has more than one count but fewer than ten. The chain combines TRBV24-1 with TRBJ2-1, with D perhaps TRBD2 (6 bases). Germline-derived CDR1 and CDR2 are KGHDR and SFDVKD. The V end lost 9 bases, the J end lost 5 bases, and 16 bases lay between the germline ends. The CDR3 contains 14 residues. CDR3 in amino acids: CATGRGNQNNEQFF. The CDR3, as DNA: TGTGCCACCGGACGGGGGAATCAAAACAATGAGCAGTTCTTC.